This T cell receptor (beta chain) was sequenced in a study of cytomegalovirus exposure and HLA in healthy donors. The ends lost 3 bases at V and 6 bases at J; junction bases unmatched: 9. Germline V gene data show CDR1 as SGDLS and CDR2 as YYNGEE. CDR3 length: 16 amino acids. In the PCR, 60 Vbeta and 13 Jbeta primers were used. Assay used: immunoSEQ multiplex PCR; TCRdb lists only in-frame clones, some missing. The table records approximately 190,000 clones, 75% to 80% of them present only once. V gene TRBV9 combines with J gene TRBJ2-3, with 11 bases lining up with TRBD2. This sequence was found in a woman aged 30 to 39 in good health and CMV-seropositive. Sequencing used PBMCs. The CDR3 reads CASSAGTSGGVDTQYF. In nucleotides, the CDR3 is TGTGCCAGCAGCGCGGGGACTAGCGGCGGGGTCGATACGCAGTATTTT.